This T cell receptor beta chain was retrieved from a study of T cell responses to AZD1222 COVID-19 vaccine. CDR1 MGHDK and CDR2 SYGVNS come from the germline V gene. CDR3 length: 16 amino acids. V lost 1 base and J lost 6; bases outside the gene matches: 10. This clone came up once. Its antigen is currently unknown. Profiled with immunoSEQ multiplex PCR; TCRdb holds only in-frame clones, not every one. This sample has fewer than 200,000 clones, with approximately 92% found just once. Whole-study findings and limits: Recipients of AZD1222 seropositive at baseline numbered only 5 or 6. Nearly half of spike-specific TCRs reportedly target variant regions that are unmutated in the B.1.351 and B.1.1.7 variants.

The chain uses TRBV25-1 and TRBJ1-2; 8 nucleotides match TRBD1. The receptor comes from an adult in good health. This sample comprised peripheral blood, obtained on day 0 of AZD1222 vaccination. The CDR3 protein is CASSEWRAGGEDGYTF. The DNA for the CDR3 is TGTGCCAGCAGTGAATGGAGAGCAGGGGGCGAGGATGGCTACACCTTC.